Presented here are 19 T cell receptor beta chains from one specimen sequenced in a study of OX40 agonist ivuxolimab in advanced cancers. Assay used: immunoSEQ multiplex PCR; TCRdb lists only in-frame clones, some missing. The sample contains around 21,000 clones, around 85% of which appear only once. The material was CD4+ or CD8+ T cells sorted from blood, obtained in a trial of the OX40 agonist ivuxolimab. These receptors were taken from an adult with an advanced solid tumor such as melanoma, head and neck, liver or kidney cancer.

In DNA, the CDR3 is TGCAGCGTTGAAGATCGGCGGGGGACGAACTATGGCTACACCTTC. Its protein is CSVEDRRGTNYGYTF. The chain links TRBV29-1 to TRBJ1-2; perhaps TRBD1 as D (5 bases). This CDR3 has 15 amino acids. Trimming stripped 0 bases from V and 2 bases from J, with 13 bases between. Germline-derived CDR1 and CDR2 are SQVTM and ANQGSEA.

The V gene is TRBV7-9, the J gene TRBJ1-2; 7 nucleotides match TRBD1. Germline V gene sequence: CDR1 SEHNR, CDR2 FQNEAQ (reference sequence). The CDR3 spans 16 residues. V lost 1 base, J lost 0 bases, and 5 bases stayed unmatched. The CDR3 here is CASSLGSGGANYGYTF. The CDR3 DNA reads TGTGCCAGCAGCTTAGGGTCAGGGGGAGCTAACTATGGCTACACCTTC.

The rearrangement links TRBV5-8 to TRBJ2-7, with 7 bases matching TRBD1. V trimming: 6 bases; J trimming: 0 bases; junction bases outside the gene matches: 3. CDR3 length: 13 residues. The germline V gene has CDR1 SGHTS and CDR2 YDEGEE. CDR3 loop: CASKTGYSYEQYF. The DNA of the CDR3 is TGTGCCAGCAAGACAGGGTACTCCTACGAGCAGTACTTC.

The chain employs TRBV7-9 and TRBJ2-7, with TRBD1 matching 10 bases. Germline V lookup: CDR1 SEHNR, CDR2 FQNEAQ (reference sequence). V lost 2 bases, J lost 6 bases, and 7 bases stayed unmatched. This CDR3 spans 15 amino acids. CDR3 sequence (DNA): TGTGCCAGCAGCTTACCCGGGACAGGGGTATTCGAGCAGTACTTC. Encoded protein: CASSLPGTGVFEQYF.

CDR3 DNA: TGTGCCATTGCAGCTAACGGAGGCACCATATATTTT. It codes for CAIAANGGTIYF. This rearrangement joins TRBV10-3 to TRBJ1-3; D call uncertain. This CDR3 spans 12 amino acids. V lost 9 bases, J lost 9 bases, and 15 bases lay in between. Germline CDR1 is ENHRY and CDR2 is SYGVKD.

The rearrangement links TRBV2 to TRBJ1-2; 8 bases map to TRBD1. The germline V gene encodes CDR1 SNHLY and CDR2 FYNNEI. V was pared by 7 bases and J by 2 bases, with 3 bases of the junction left unmatched. The CDR3 is 13 amino acids. Here the CDR3 DNA reads TGTGCCAGCACAGGGGGCTGGAACTATGGCTACACCTTC. It specifies CASTGGWNYGYTF.

The table lists this clone with a count of one. The chain links TRBV29-1 to TRBJ1-2; D may be TRBD1 (5 bases). Germline loops: CDR1 SQVTM, CDR2 ANQGSEA. The CDR3 loop spans 13 amino acids. V was shortened by 6 bases and J by 4 bases, with 15 bases between the two germline ends. This chain's CDR3 is CSVSDRDLYGYTF. The CDR3, as DNA: TGCAGCGTCTCCGACAGAGACCTCTATGGCTACACCTTC.

DNA for the CDR3: TGTGCAACAGTGGGGCTGGGACAAGGCTACGAGCAGTACTTC. Translated: CATVGLGQGYEQYF. J is TRBJ2-7 and V is TRBV27, with D perhaps TRBD1 (6 bases). Germline V gene lookup returns CDR1 MNHEY and CDR2 SMNVEV (reference sequence). The CDR3 extends over 14 amino acids.

This clone was found once. The CDR3 DNA reads TGTGCCAGCAAGAACGGGACAGGGGCTTACGGCTACACCTTC. Translating gives CASKNGTGAYGYTF. The gene calls are TRBV21-1 and TRBJ1-2; TRBD1 was called by the table and not checked on the DNA. TRBV21-1 is marked as a pseudogene. This CDR3 has 14 residues.

This clone is classed as medium-sized (0.01 to 0.1%). The chain uses TRBV19 and TRBJ2-2, with TRBD1 matching over 8 bases. Looked up from germline, CDR1 is LNHDA and CDR2 is SQIVND (reference sequence). V trimming: 1 base; J trimming: 7 bases; junction bases outside the gene matches: 5. The CDR3 is 15 amino acids. In DNA, the CDR3 is TGTGCCAGTAGTATAGGGCAGGGGGCGAGCGGGGAGCTGTTTTTT. Its protein is CASSIGQGASGELFF.

The chain employs TRBV6-5 and TRBJ1-1; D is unclear. Germline V gives CDR1 MNHEY, CDR2 SVGAGI. The CDR3 loop spans 12 amino acids. V dropped 2 bases and J dropped 1 base, with 2 bases sitting between them. CDR3 in DNA: TGTGCCAGCAGTTACGCGAACACTGAAGCTTTCTTT. Its protein product is CASSYANTEAFF.

J is TRBJ1-1 and V is TRBV7-6; 8 bases are shared with TRBD1. With 5 bases clipped from V and 1 base from J, the junction kept 9 bases outside the gene matches. CDR1 is SGHVS, CDR2 FNYEAQ, per germline. This CDR3 contains 16 residues. The CDR3 nucleotides read TGTGCCAGCAGCCACCCCAGGACAGGGTCGAACACTGAAGCTTTCTTT. Residues: CASSHPRTGSNTEAFF.

This clone is classed as medium-sized. J is TRBJ1-2 and V is TRBV7-6, with no clear D. The V end lost 5 bases, the J end lost 3 bases, and 7 bases lay between the germline ends. Germline values: CDR1 SGHVS, CDR2 FNYEAQ. This CDR3 has 12 residues. The CDR3 DNA is TGTGCCAGCAGCCCAAATGACTATGGCTACACCTTC. It specifies CASSPNDYGYTF.

J is TRBJ2-1 and V is TRBV7-2; tentatively, D is TRBD1 or TRBD2 (5 bases each). Germline V CDR1 and CDR2: SGHTA, FQGNSA. V was shortened by 3 bases and J by 5 bases, with 11 bases between the two germline ends. The CDR3 extends over 14 amino acids. CDR3 amino acids: CASSFLQEDNEQFF. CDR3 nucleotide sequence: TGTGCCAGCAGCTTCTTACAGGAGGACAATGAGCAGTTCTTC.

The rearrangement joins TRBV6-5 to TRBJ2-1, with D maybe TRBD2 (5 bases). The CDR3 length is 16 residues. The V and J ends lost 2 bases and 8 bases respectively, with 19 bases between them. Germline V gives CDR1 MNHEY, CDR2 SVGAGI. The CDR3 here is CASSYTLPLATDEQFF. The CDR3 coding sequence is TGTGCCAGCAGTTACACCCTACCTCTAGCCACAGATGAGCAGTTCTTC.

The rearrangement joins TRBV21-1 to TRBJ1-4. TRBV21-1 is classified as a pseudogene. The CDR3 consists of 22 residues. CDR3 sequence: CASSPPARSAGGGHGTNEKLFF. For the CDR3, the DNA is TGTGCCAGCAGCCCGCCGGCCCGTTCGGCGGGAGGTGGTCACGGAACTAATGAAAAACTGTTTTTT.

In its sample, this clone ranks as medium-sized. The chain carries TRBV7-8 and TRBJ2-3; D is perhaps TRBD1 (6 bases). V gave up 2 bases and J gave up 2 bases, with 11 bases separating them. Germline V CDR1 and CDR2: SGHVS, FQNEAQ. The CDR3 extends over 15 amino acids. Here the CDR3 reads CASSLLQGPTDTQYF. CDR3 nucleotide sequence: TGTGCCAGCAGCTTACTACAGGGTCCCACAGATACGCAGTATTTT. The full variable domain, its missing parts supplied by reference TRBV7-8 and TRBJ2-3, is GAGVSQSPRYKVAKRGQDVALRCDPISGHVSLFWYQQALGQGPEFLTYFQNEAQLDKSGLPSDRFFAERPEGSVSTLKIQRTQQEDSAVYLCASSLLQGPTDTQYFGPGTRLTVL.

The chain recombines TRBV5-1 with TRBJ1-2; D is uncertain. V lost 0 bases and J lost 4, with 10 bases in between. This CDR3 comprises 14 residues. CDR1 SGHRS and CDR2 YFSETQ come from the germline V gene. The CDR3 DNA follows: TGCGCCAGCAGCTTGGGACGAGCCTTCTATGGCTACACCTTC. Translation gives CASSLGRAFYGYTF.

The chain recombines TRBV28 with TRBJ1-2; D perhaps matches TRBD1 (5 bases). V was cut by 6 bases and J by 8 bases, with 19 bases left in between. The CDR3 is 14 residues long. Germline V gene data show CDR1 as MDHEN and CDR2 as SYDVKM. The CDR3 nucleotides read TGTGCCAGCAGACGACAGTCCACCGGGAGAGGCTACACCTTC. It codes for CASRRQSTGRGYTF.